This TCR beta chain was recorded in a study of response to subunit inactivated influenza vaccine. The ends were cut back, 5 bases at V and 2 bases at J, with 12 bases in the middle. Germline V CDR1 and CDR2: ENHRY, SYGVKD. CDR3 size: 14 residues. Via MiXCR, TCRdb re-called the RT-PCR reads, giving one row per CDR3 protein. The table shows about 480,000 distinct CDR3 sequences, with around 13% occurring only once. This clonotype was detected only a few times. The V and J genes are TRBV10-3 and TRBJ1-2; D unclear. The sample here was PBMCs from blood, taken 40 to 50 days after vaccination. This clonotype was sampled from a man in his fifties or sixties who received an inactivated influenza vaccine. CDR3 amino acids: CAISTRVLNYGYTF. The DNA for the CDR3 is TGTGCCATCAGTACACGGGTCTTGAACTATGGCTACACCTTC.